The rows below give T cell receptor beta chains drawn from one sample of a study of control samples from healthy donors and cancer patients. Measured with immunoSEQ multiplex PCR; TCRdb has only the in-frame clones, and not every one. The sample holds around 70,000 clones; about 94% are singletons and the top ten take 2.8%. Sample: blood. These TCRs come from a woman in her twenties or thirties in good health. Each CDR3 is given with its conserved first and last residue. D genes are given only for firm matches. Not all rows give a size; the values are once, few, many and, for expanded clones, a class.

NA	TRBD1	TRBV5-1	TRBJ1-1	TGCGCCAGCAGCTTCCGGAGACAGGGGAACACTGAAGCTTTCTTT	CASSFRRQGNTEAFF
few	NA	TRBV29-1	TRBJ1-2	TGCAGCTGCAGTACAGTCTATGGCTACACCTTC	CSCSTVYGYTF
NA	TRBD2	TRBV4-1	TRBJ2-1	TGCGCCAGCAGCCAAGAGACTAGCGGTTCCTACAATGAGCAGTTCTTC	CASSQETSGSYNEQFF
NA	NA	TRBV6-6	TRBJ1-2	TGTGCCAGCAGTCAACGGGGCGCAAACTATGGCTACACCTTC	CASSQRGANYGYTF
NA	TRBD1	TRBV5-6	TRBJ1-2	TGTGCCAGCAGCGCCGACAGGGCTGGCTACACCTTC	CASSADRAGYTF
NA	NA	TRBV5-4	TRBJ2-1	TGTGCCAGCGGGGGCCAGTCCTACAATGAGCAGTTCTTC	CASGGQSYNEQFF
NA	NA	TRBV21-1	TRBJ1-5	TGTGCCAGCAGCAGTAGACACCTCAATCAGCCCCAGCATTTT	CASSSRHLNQPQHF
NA	NA	TRBV28	TRBJ2-5	TGTGCCAGCAGAACCGGGCACCAAGAGACCCAGTACTTC	CASRTGHQETQYF
NA	TRBD1	TRBV6-5	TRBJ1-2	TGTGCCAGCACCCAATGGCGACAGGGAGACTATGGCTACACCTTC	CASTQWRQGDYGYTF
NA	TRBD2	TRBV4-1	TRBJ2-5	TGCGCCAGCAGCCAGGGGACTAGTCCCGAGACCCAGTACTTC	CASSQGTSPETQYF
NA	NA	TRBV2	TRBJ2-7	TGTGCCAGCAGCTTTAACGGGGGCTACGAGCAGTACTTC	CASSFNGGYEQYF
once	TRBD1	TRBV2	TRBJ1-2	TGTGCCAGCAGTCCGGGACAGGTGTTACTAAACTATGGCTACACCTTC	CASSPGQVLLNYGYTF
NA	NA	TRBV19	TRBJ1-2	TGTGCCAGTAGTATCTGGGGGTCAGACAGGATCGGCTACACCTTC	CASSIWGSDRIGYTF
NA	TRBD1	TRBV24-1	TRBJ2-6	TGTGCCACCAGTGATTCCTCTTGGACAGGGATCTCCTCTGGGGCCAACGTCCTGACTTTC	CATSDSSWTGISSGANVLTF
NA	NA	TRBV28	TRBJ1-2	TGTGCCAGCAGTTCAGGACAGAGTTCCTATGGCTACACCTTC	CASSSGQSSYGYTF
NA	TRBD1	TRBV11-3	TRBJ2-1	TGTGCCAGCAGCTCGGGACAGGGAACCGAGAATGAGCAGTTCTTC	CASSSGQGTENEQFF
NA	NA	TRBV13	TRBJ1-1	TGTGCCAGCAGCTTAGACAACTCCCCCACTGAAGCTTTCTTT	CASSLDNSPTEAFF
NA	NA	TRBV7-3	TRBJ2-2	TGTGCCAGCAGCTTAACGTCGGCGTCCGGGGAGCTGTTTTTT	CASSLTSASGELFF
NA	TRBD1	TRBV18	TRBJ1-3	TGTGCCAGCTCAAGATCCGGGACAGGGACCGGAAACACCATATATTTT	CASSRSGTGTGNTIYF
NA	TRBD1	TRBV28	TRBJ1-1	TGTGCCAGCAGTCCTACAGGGGGCACCTTTAACACTGAAGCTTTCTTT	CASSPTGGTFNTEAFF
NA	NA	TRBV3-1/TRBV3-2	TRBJ1-6	TGTGCCAGCAGCCAAGTGACAGATTCACCCCTCCACTTT	CASSQVTDSPLHF
NA	TRBD2	TRBV15	TRBJ2-2	TGTGCCACCAGCAGAGAGGGGCCTAGCGGGGGGGCTGTTGGCACCGGGGAGCTGTTTTTT	CATSREGPSGGAVGTGELFF
NA	TRBD1	TRBV19	TRBJ2-2	TGTGCCAGTAGGGGGGCGGGACAGGGATACACCGGGGAGCTGTTTTTT	CASRGAGQGYTGELFF
NA	NA	TRBV18	TRBJ1-1	TGTGCCAGCTCACCACAGGAGCTTATGAACACTGAAGCTTTCTTT	CASSPQELMNTEAFF
NA	TRBD1	TRBV3-1/TRBV3-2	TRBJ2-2	TGTGCCAGCAGTCGGACAGGGCAGGGCGGGGAGCTGTTTTTT	CASSRTGQGGELFF
NA	NA	TRBV2	TRBJ1-1	TGTGCCAGCAGGTTTCCAGGGGAAGTGGGCACTGAAGCTTTCTTT	CASRFPGEVGTEAFF
once	TRBD1	TRBV6-5	TRBJ1-6	TGTGCCAGTACGACAGGGAATGATTCACCCCTCCACTTT	CASTTGNDSPLHF
NA	TRBD1	TRBV2	TRBJ1-5	TGTGCCAGCAGTGAAGGGACAGGGGGTCTGAGCAATCAGCCCCAGCATTTT	CASSEGTGGLSNQPQHF
NA	NA	TRBV30	TRBJ1-1	TGTGCCTGGAGACCGCGACAGGCATGGGGCACTGAAGCTTTCTTT	CAWRPRQAWGTEAFF
NA	TRBD1	TRBV11-1	TRBJ1-1	TGTGCCAGCAGCCTCGACAGGGTTGGCACTGAAGCTTTCTTT	CASSLDRVGTEAFF
NA	NA	TRBV10-1	TRBJ2-2	TGCGCCAGCAGTTGGGGGACCGGGGAGCTGTTTTTT	CASSWGTGELFF
once	NA	TRBV6-5	TRBJ1-2	TGTGCCAGCAGGGGGAGGTCCCATAACTATGGCTACACCTTC	CASRGRSHNYGYTF
NA	NA	TRBV27	TRBJ1-5	TGTGCCAGCAGTCCCCGTGGGAACAATCAGCCCCAGCATTTT	CASSPRGNNQPQHF
NA	NA	TRBV6-5	TRBJ2-2	TGTGCCTCGGGGGGCGCAAACACCGGGGAGCTGTTTTTT	CASGGANTGELFF
NA	TRBD2	TRBV30	TRBJ2-1	TGTGCCTGGAGAACGGGACTAGCGGGCGATGAGCAGTTCTTC	CAWRTGLAGDEQFF
NA	TRBD1	TRBV10-3	TRBJ1-2	TGTGCCATCAGTGGGACAGGGAGTGTGGGCGGCTACACCTTC	CAISGTGSVGGYTF
NA	NA	TRBV29-1	TRBJ1-1	TGCAGCGTTCGACACAGATGGGATGGCACTGAAGCTTTCTTT	CSVRHRWDGTEAFF
NA	NA	TRBV19	TRBJ1-6	TGTGCCAGTAGTATACCCCCAAGGCGGGGAAATTCACCCCTCCACTTT	CASSIPPRRGNSPLHF
NA	TRBD1	TRBV2	TRBJ1-5	TGTGCCAGCAGTGGATCGCAGGGGGCTTATCAGCCCCAGCATTTT	CASSGSQGAYQPQHF
NA	TRBD1	TRBV19	TRBJ2-2	TGTGCCAGTAGCCCGGGACAGGGAACCGGGGAGCTGTTTTTT	CASSPGQGTGELFF
NA	NA	TRBV19	TRBJ1-1	TGTGCCAGTAGTATTATAGGGGATAGCACTGAAGCTTTCTTT	CASSIIGDSTEAFF
once	NA	TRBV29-1	TRBJ1-1	TGCAGCGTACCCCTATCCGGGACGGAAGAGGAAGCTTTCTTT	CSVPLSGTEEEAFF